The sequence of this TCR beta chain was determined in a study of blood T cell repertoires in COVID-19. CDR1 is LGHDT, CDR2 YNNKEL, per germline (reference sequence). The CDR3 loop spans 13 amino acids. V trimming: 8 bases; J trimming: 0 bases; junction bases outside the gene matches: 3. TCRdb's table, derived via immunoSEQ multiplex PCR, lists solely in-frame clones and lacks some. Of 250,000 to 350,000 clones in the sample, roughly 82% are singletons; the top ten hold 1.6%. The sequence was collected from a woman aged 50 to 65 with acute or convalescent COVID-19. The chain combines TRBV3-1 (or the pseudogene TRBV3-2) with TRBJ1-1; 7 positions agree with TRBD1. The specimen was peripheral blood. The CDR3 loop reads CASGDRVNTEAFF. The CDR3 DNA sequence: TGTGCCAGCGGCGACAGGGTGAACACTGAAGCTTTCTTT.